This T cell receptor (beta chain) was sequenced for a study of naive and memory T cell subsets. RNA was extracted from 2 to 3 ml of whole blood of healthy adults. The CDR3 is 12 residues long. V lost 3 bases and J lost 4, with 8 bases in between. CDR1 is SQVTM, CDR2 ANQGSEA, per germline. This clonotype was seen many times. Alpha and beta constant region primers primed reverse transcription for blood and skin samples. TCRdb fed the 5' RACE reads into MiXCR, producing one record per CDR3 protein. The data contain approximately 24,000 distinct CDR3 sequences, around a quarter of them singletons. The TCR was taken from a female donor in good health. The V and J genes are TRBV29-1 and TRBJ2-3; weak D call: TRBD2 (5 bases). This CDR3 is CSVERVSDTQYF. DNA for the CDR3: TGCAGCGTTGAGAGGGTATCAGATACGCAGTATTTT.